This TCR beta chain stems from a study of OX40 agonist ivuxolimab in advanced cancers. Study-wide points: On average, a greater number of expanded clones characterised CD8+ T cells relative to CD4+.

In germline, CDR1 is LGHNA, CDR2 YNFKEQ. The germline V and J ends were trimmed by 1 base and 3 bases, with 9 bases remaining between them. The CDR3 is 14 amino acids. As concerns this clone: Antigen unknown.

The method was immunoSEQ multiplex PCR; TCRdb's version includes in-frame clones alone and lacks a portion of them. The data hold tens of thousands of clones, with roughly nine tenths observed a single time. The receptor's source is an adult with an advanced solid tumor such as melanoma, head and neck, liver or kidney cancer. Sequenced here: CD4+ or CD8+ T cells sorted from blood, sampled in a trial of the OX40 agonist ivuxolimab. The rearrangement uses TRBV4-2 and TRBJ2-5, with D unresolved. CDR3 in DNA: TGTGCCAGCAGCCAAGTAGGTCTCGAAGAGACCCAGTACTTC. The encoded protein is CASSQVGLEETQYF.